The 24 T cell receptor beta chains below all came from one sample that was sequenced in a study of early T cells in non-severe SARS-CoV-2 infection. One entry per CDR3 protein, called by TCRdb with MiXCR from the 5' RACE reads. The table records 80,000 or so distinct CDR3 sequences, over 12% of them present only once. Sequencing used whole blood. These receptors came from an adult who was a healthcare worker with PCR-confirmed SARS-CoV-2 infection or an uninfected control (not recorded which).

This clonotype has just a few counts. The rearrangement joins TRBV5-4 to TRBJ2-7; tentatively, D is TRBD2 (6 bases). V lost 5 bases and J lost 0, with 15 bases in between. CDR1 and CDR2 from the germline V gene are SGHNT and YYREEE (reference sequence). The CDR3 extends over 15 amino acids. CDR3 nucleotides: TGTGCCAGCAGGCTGGGAGGAAGTGCCTCCTACGAGCAGTACTTC. It yields the protein CASRLGGSASYEQYF.

This clonotype has at least ten counts. The genes are TRBV29-1 and TRBJ1-2; D not certain. Germline assignment: CDR1 SQVTM and CDR2 ANQGSEA. The CDR3 runs 12 residues. Trimming shortened V by 3 bases and J by 8 bases, and 13 bases separated the two germline ends. CDR3 in amino acids: CSVDELLVGYTF. The CDR3, as DNA: TGCAGCGTTGATGAATTACTGGTCGGCTACACCTTC. Complete variable domain (other parts from reference TRBV29-1 and TRBJ1-2): SAVISQKPSRDICQRGTSLTIQCQVDSQVTMMFWYRQQPGQSLTLIATANQGSEATYESGFVIDKFPISRPNLTFSTLTVSNMSPEDSSIYLCSVDELLVGYTFGSGTRLTVV.

This sequence joins TRBV6-6 and TRBJ2-1, with 10 bases fitting TRBD2. The CDR3 is made up of 14 amino acids. Trimming cost V 6 bases and J 3 bases; bases outside gene matches: 2. The germline V gene has CDR1 MNHNY and CDR2 SVGAGI (reference sequence). The DNA for the CDR3 is TGTGCCAGCAGCGGACTAGCGGACTACAATGAGCAGTTCTTC. Translating it yields CASSGLADYNEQFF.

In its sample, this clonotype was seen many times. This chain joins TRBV7-6 and TRBJ1-1; D is unresolved. CDR1 is SGHVS and CDR2 is FNYEAQ in the germline V gene. CDR3 length equals 14 residues. The V gene lost 4 bases and the J gene lost 4 bases, with 13 bases spanning the gap. CDR3: CASSSEAFSTEAFF. The CDR3 region has the DNA TGTGCCAGCAGCTCCGAGGCCTTTAGCACTGAAGCTTTCTTT.

CDR3 in DNA: TGTGCCAGCAGCCAGGGACTTAAATCCTATGGCTACACCTTC. Translated: CASSQGLKSYGYTF. The chain combines TRBV28 with TRBJ1-2, with D tentatively TRBD1 (5 bases). The CDR3 totals 14 residues. Trimming removed 6 bases from V and 4 bases from J, with 15 bases in between. CDR1 MDHEN and CDR2 SYDVKM come from the germline V gene.

This clonotype occurred a few times. This chain uses TRBV3-1 with TRBJ2-1; 9 nucleotides line up with TRBD1. The V gene's germline CDR1 is LGHDT and CDR2 YNNKEL (reference sequence). The CDR3 contains 16 residues. V shed 1 base and J 9 bases; nucleotides not matched to a gene: 10. The CDR3 DNA reads TGTGCCAGCAGCCAAGCCGGGACAGGGTATACGGCTGAGCAGTTCTTC. Translated: CASSQAGTGYTAEQFF.

This clonotype has at least ten counts. This chain joins TRBV5-1 and TRBJ2-3, with 7 positions matching TRBD1. Germline trimming cut 1 base from V and 0 bases from J; bases unmatched to any gene: 2. The CDR3 runs to 15 residues. CDR1 and CDR2 from the germline V gene are SGHRS and YFSETQ. The chain's CDR3 is CASSLWDSSTDTQYF. CDR3 sequence (DNA): TGCGCCAGCAGCTTGTGGGACAGTAGCACAGATACGCAGTATTTT.

In this sample, this clonotype turned up a few times. The chain carries TRBV6-5 and TRBJ2-3, with 7 bases lining up with TRBD1. J gave up 5 bases and V 1 base, and 15 bases lay outside the gene matches. In germline, CDR1 is MNHEY, CDR2 SVGAGI. This CDR3 comprises 18 residues. The CDR3 protein is CASSYFLGAGGNGDTQYF. The CDR3 region has the DNA TGTGCCAGCAGTTACTTCCTCGGGGCAGGGGGAAATGGAGATACGCAGTATTTT.

This clonotype was seen a handful of times. The rearrangement joins TRBV12-3 or TRBV12-4 to TRBJ2-5; perhaps D is TRBD1 or TRBD2 (6 bases each). The CDR3 spans 13 residues. The V gene lost 7 bases and the J gene lost 5 bases, with 14 bases spanning the gap. CDR3 DNA: TGTGCCAGCACCCCACCGGGGGCGGAGACCCAGTACTTC. It codes for CASTPPGAETQYF.

The chain combines TRBV20-1 with TRBJ2-7, with D tentatively TRBD2 (6 bases). Germline V gene data show CDR1 as DFQATT and CDR2 as SNEGSKA (reference sequence). V was clipped by 5 bases and J by 7 bases, with 12 bases between them. CDR3 length: 11 amino acids. CDR3 sequence reads: CSAPGEREQYF. CDR3 bases: TGCAGTGCTCCGGGAGAGAGGGAGCAGTACTTC.

This clonotype was seen just once. The chain combines TRBV27 with TRBJ2-2; perhaps TRBD1 as D (6 bases). V gave up 4 bases and J gave up 0 bases, with 15 bases separating them. Looked up from germline, CDR1 is MNHEY and CDR2 is SMNVEV (reference sequence). The CDR3 spans 17 residues. For the CDR3, the DNA is TGTGCCAGCAGTTCGAGATCAGGGGTCCCGAACACCGGGGAGCTGTTTTTT. Amino acid sequence: CASSSRSGVPNTGELFF.

This clonotype showed up many times. This sequence joins TRBV5-1 and TRBJ2-5; either TRBD1 or TRBD2 may supply D (7 bases each). CDR3 length: 14 amino acids. V was cut by 4 bases and J by 2 bases, with 12 bases left in between. Germline CDR1 is SGHRS and CDR2 is YFSETQ. Written as DNA, the CDR3 is TGCGCCAGCAGCCCGGGGGGACAGCAAGAGACCCAGTACTTC. Amino acid sequence: CASSPGGQQETQYF.

The V call is TRBV14, the J call TRBJ2-7; 13 nucleotides agree with TRBD2. CDR3 size: 15 residues. CDR1 and CDR2 from the germline V gene are SGHDN and FVKESK. V trimming: 6 bases; J trimming: 2 bases; junction bases outside the gene matches: 4. CDR3 DNA sequence: TGTGCCAGCAGTCAACTAGCGGGAGGGGCCTACGAGCAGTACTTC. Translation gives CASSQLAGGAYEQYF.

This clonotype was seen a handful of times. V and J are TRBV4-1 and TRBJ1-1; 7 nucleotides line up with TRBD1. Germline loops: CDR1 MGHRA, CDR2 YSYEKL. The V segment lost 3 bases and the J segment 6 bases; nucleotides outside the gene matches: 10. The CDR3 has 15 amino acids. The CDR3 reads CASSQRGLQGSEAFF. For the CDR3, the DNA is TGCGCCAGCAGCCAGAGGGGTTTACAGGGGTCTGAAGCTTTCTTT.

The J gene is TRBJ1-1, the V gene TRBV29-1, with TRBD1 matching over 8 bases. Germline CDR1 SQVTM, CDR2 ANQGSEA. The ends lost 7 bases at V and 1 base at J; junction bases unmatched: 2. CDR3 length: 12 residues. CDR3 nucleotides: TGCAGCGGAGACAGGGGGAACACTGAAGCTTTCTTT. Its protein is CSGDRGNTEAFF.

In its sample, this clonotype was seen many times. The chain has TRBV20-1 and TRBJ1-5; D uncertain. The CDR3 sequence is 12 residues long. Trimming left V 5 bases short and J 6 bases short, with 11 bases between. Germline V lookup: CDR1 DFQATT, CDR2 SNEGSKA (reference sequence). CDR3 DNA: TGCAGTGCTGTGGGTGGAGGTCAGCCCCAGCATTTT. It is translated as CSAVGGGQPQHF.

The V gene is TRBV10-2, the J gene TRBJ1-5; TRBD1 might be the D (6 bases). Germline CDR1 is WSHSY and CDR2 is SAAADI. The CDR3 consists of 13 residues. V lost 4 bases, J lost 5 bases, and 9 bases lay in between. The CDR3 region is CASSGTGHQPQHF. The CDR3 coding sequence is TGCGCCAGCAGTGGTACAGGGCATCAGCCCCAGCATTTT.

Of note for this clonotype: A read error may explain this, as a much larger clone is one base away. The J gene is TRBJ2-5, the V gene TRBV20-1; TRBD2 matches at 10 bases. V shed 2 bases and J 7 bases; nucleotides not matched to a gene: 10. In germline, CDR1 is DFQATT, CDR2 SNEGSKA (reference sequence). The CDR3 runs 15 residues. Written as DNA, the CDR3 is TGCAGTGCTAGACCCTGGGCTAGCGGGAGTAGGACCCAGTACTTC. This sequence encodes CSARPWASGSRTQYF.

In its sample, this clonotype was seen many times. The rearrangement uses TRBV20-1 and TRBJ2-5, with a weak D call TRBD2 (5 bases). The germline CDR1 and CDR2 sequences are DFQATT and SNEGSKA (reference sequence). V gave up 1 base and J gave up 4 bases, with 13 bases separating them. The CDR3 consists of 14 residues. The chain's CDR3 is CSARVRGRVETQYF. CDR3 bases: TGCAGTGCTAGAGTCCGTGGGAGAGTAGAGACCCAGTACTTC.

The chain carries TRBV12-3 or TRBV12-4 and TRBJ1-1; weak D call: TRBD1 (5 bases). Trimming took off 5 bases at V and 8 bases at J, with 9 bases between the two ends. The CDR3 consists of 11 residues. The CDR3 loop is CASSPGGEAFF. The CDR3 DNA follows: TGTGCCAGCAGTCCGGGGGGAGAAGCTTTCTTT.

In DNA, the CDR3 is TGTGCCAGCAGCCAAGGACGGAATCGCTACACCTTC. Protein: CASSQGRNRYTF. The genes are TRBV3-1 and TRBJ1-2; D gene uncertain. V was cut by 1 base and J by 9 bases, with 9 bases left in between. Germline loops: CDR1 LGHDT, CDR2 YNNKEL (reference sequence). The CDR3 spans 12 residues.

The genes are TRBV7-9 and TRBJ2-1; D gene uncertain. Germline-derived CDR1 and CDR2 are SEHNR and FQNEAQ (reference sequence). This CDR3 spans 14 amino acids. The ends were cut back, 3 bases at V and 2 bases at J, with 8 bases in the middle. CDR3 DNA: TGTGCCAGCAGCTTCAGCACCACCTACAATGAGCAGTTCTTC. This sequence encodes CASSFSTTYNEQFF.

The rearrangement uses TRBV4-1 and TRBJ2-7, with D maybe TRBD2 (6 bases). The CDR3 covers 13 residues. CDR1 and CDR2 from the germline V gene are MGHRA and YSYEKL. The V end lost 4 bases, the J end lost 5 bases, and 12 bases lay between the germline ends. CDR3 bases: TGCGCCAGCAGCCTGGGACTTCGGGACGAGCAGTACTTC. Its protein product is CASSLGLRDEQYF.

Concerning this clonotype itself: The junction and the germline gene differ at one end; a read error may be behind it. Written as DNA, the CDR3 is TGCGCCAGCGCGCCGGGACGCCGCTCTGAAAACACCATATATTTT. It specifies CASAPGRRSENTIYF. This chain joins TRBV10-1 and TRBJ1-3, with D perhaps matching TRBD1 (5 bases). The germline V gene has CDR1 WNHNN and CDR2 SYGVQD (reference sequence). This CDR3 comprises 15 residues.